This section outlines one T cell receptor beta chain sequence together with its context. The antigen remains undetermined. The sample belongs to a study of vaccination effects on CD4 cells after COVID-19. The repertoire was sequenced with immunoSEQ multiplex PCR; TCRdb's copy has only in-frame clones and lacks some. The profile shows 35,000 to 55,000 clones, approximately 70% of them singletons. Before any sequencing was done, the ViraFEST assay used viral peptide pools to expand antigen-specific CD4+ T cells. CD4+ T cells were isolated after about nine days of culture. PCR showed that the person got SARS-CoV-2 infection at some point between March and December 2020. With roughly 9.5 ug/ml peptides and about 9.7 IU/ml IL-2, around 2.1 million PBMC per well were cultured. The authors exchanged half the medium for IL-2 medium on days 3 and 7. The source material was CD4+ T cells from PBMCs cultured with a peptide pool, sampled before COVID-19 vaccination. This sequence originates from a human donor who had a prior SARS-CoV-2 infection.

For the CDR3, the DNA is TGCAGCGTTGTCGGACTTGACAGCACAGATACGCAGTATTTT. Protein sequence: CSVVGLDSTDTQYF. The V gene is TRBV29-1, the J gene TRBJ2-3, with D tentatively TRBD2 (5 bases). Germline V gives CDR1 SQVTM, CDR2 ANQGSEA. CDR3 length: 14 residues. V lost 4 bases to trimming and J lost 0 bases, with 11 bases between them.